The 18 T cell receptor beta chains presented below share a single source sample, sequenced in a study of T cells expressing NK-cell markers (dated by TCRdb to the early 2020s). Preparation of the library involved 5' RACE. The instrument given in TCRdb is Illumina HiSeq 2000. TCRdb reprocessed the reads and assigns one entry to each CDR3 protein sequence, leaving out DNA. The record for this sample contains 250,000 to 300,000 distinct CDR3 sequences. The ten largest clonotypes hold approximately 0.42% of the sample. Sequences were obtained from blood T cells: a sorted CD56 or NKG2C T cell subset, CD4+ or CD8+ T cells, or bulk PBMC T cells (not recorded which). Source of these receptors: a man aged 18 to 30 in good health. Donor details come from another sample of the same person, matched by shared clones.

This sequence joins TRBV20-1 and TRBJ1-4. The CDR3 extends over 15 amino acids. CDR1 and CDR2 (germline): DFQATT, SNEGSKA (reference sequence). The CDR3: CSAIRDGGGNEKLFF.

The J gene is TRBJ1-1, the V gene TRBV20-1. This CDR3 contains 15 residues. The germline V gene encodes CDR1 DFQATT and CDR2 SNEGSKA (reference sequence). Here the CDR3 reads CSARDHGFDSTEAFF.

J is TRBJ2-1 and V is TRBV11-1. Germline CDR1 is SGHAT and CDR2 is FQDESV (reference sequence). CDR3 length equals 14 residues. CDR3 loop: CASTPDTLGNEQFF.

The J gene is TRBJ2-3, the V gene TRBV29-1; TCRdb reports TRBD1, a call that lacks DNA to check it against. The germline V gene has CDR1 SQVTM and CDR2 ANQGSEA. This CDR3 is 16 amino acids long. The CDR3 loop is CSVGGLTLAGTDTQYF.

The chain joins TRBV20-1 to TRBJ2-6; TCRdb proposes TRBD1, but this gene call is untestable without DNA. The CDR3 runs 18 residues. CDR1 and CDR2 (germline): DFQATT, SNEGSKA (reference sequence). The CDR3: CSAISETKTGTGANVLTF.

The chain has TRBV11-2 and TRBJ2-1; without DNA, the TCRdb call of TRBD2 cannot be checked. Germline CDR1 is SGHAT and CDR2 is FQNNGV. The CDR3 length is 15 residues. The chain's CDR3 is CASSPGTSGRGEQFF.

The J gene is TRBJ2-1, the V gene TRBV7-6; lacking DNA, the TRBD2 call made by TCRdb goes unchecked. The CDR3 totals 14 residues. Germline loops: CDR1 SGHVS, CDR2 FNYEAQ. Here the CDR3 reads CASSSGTLYNEQFF.

The chain employs TRBV6-1 and TRBJ2-3. The length of the CDR3 is 14 residues. The germline CDR1 and CDR2 sequences are MNHNS and SASEGT. The CDR3 reads CASSEGLARDTQYF.

V gene TRBV12-3 or TRBV12-4 combines with J gene TRBJ2-4. The CDR3 has 13 amino acids. CDR3 sequence: CASLVWGQNIQYF.

This rearrangement joins TRBV5-1 to TRBJ2-7; TCRdb gives TRBD1 as the D gene, but with no DNA this cannot be confirmed. Germline CDR1 is SGHRS and CDR2 is YFSETQ. This CDR3 region has 13 residues. CDR3 residues: CASRTGQGFEQYF.

The rearrangement uses TRBV12-3 or TRBV12-4 and TRBJ2-1; TCRdb returns TRBD2, unconfirmable since there is no DNA. This CDR3 is built from 18 residues. CDR3 residues: CASSRSSAGVDRYNEQFF.

The CDR3: CSAKSPLAGVLNEQFF. The chain links TRBV20-1 to TRBJ2-1; TCRdb returns TRBD2, unconfirmable since there is no DNA. CDR3 length: 16 amino acids. The germline V gene encodes CDR1 DFQATT and CDR2 SNEGSKA (reference sequence).

V is TRBV5-5 and J is TRBJ2-5; lacking DNA, the TRBD1 call made by TCRdb goes unchecked. This CDR3 has 13 amino acids. Germline CDR1 and CDR2: SGHKS and YYEKEE (reference sequence). The CDR3 reads CASSWTGLETQYF.

The chain has TRBV7-2 and TRBJ2-7; the D call from TCRdb, TRBD2, cannot be confirmed without DNA. This CDR3 has 15 residues. Germline CDR1 SGHTA, CDR2 FQGNSA. CDR3 loop: CASSLVREYSHEQYF. Supplemented by reference TRBV7-2 and TRBJ2-7, the full variable domain reads GAGVSQSPSNKVTEKGKDVELRCDPISGHTALYWYRQSLGQGLEFLIYFQGNSAPDKSGLPSDRFSAERTGGSVSTLTIQRTQQEDSAVYLCASSLVREYSHEQYFGPGTRLTVT.

The chain combines TRBV30 with TRBJ2-7; TCRdb's D call, TRBD1, is unchecked because there is no DNA. The germline gives CDR1 GTSNPN, CDR2 SVGIG (reference sequence). The CDR3 extends over 16 amino acids. The chain's CDR3 is CAWSQPPFKRGYEQYF.

The chain recombines TRBV19 with TRBJ1-5. The CDR3 has 14 residues. Germline loops: CDR1 LNHDA, CDR2 SQIVND (reference sequence). The CDR3 here is CASLETQGNQPQHF.

V is TRBV20-1 and J is TRBJ2-2; TCRdb returns TRBD1, unconfirmable since there is no DNA. Germline V gene lookup returns CDR1 DFQATT and CDR2 SNEGSKA (reference sequence). The CDR3 loop spans 13 amino acids. The CDR3: CSAGQGATGELFF.

This chain links TRBV24-1 with TRBJ2-5; the TCRdb call, TRBD2, lacks DNA for checking. The germline gives CDR1 KGHDR, CDR2 SFDVKD. The CDR3 is 13 amino acids. CDR3 residues: CATSRGARETQYF.